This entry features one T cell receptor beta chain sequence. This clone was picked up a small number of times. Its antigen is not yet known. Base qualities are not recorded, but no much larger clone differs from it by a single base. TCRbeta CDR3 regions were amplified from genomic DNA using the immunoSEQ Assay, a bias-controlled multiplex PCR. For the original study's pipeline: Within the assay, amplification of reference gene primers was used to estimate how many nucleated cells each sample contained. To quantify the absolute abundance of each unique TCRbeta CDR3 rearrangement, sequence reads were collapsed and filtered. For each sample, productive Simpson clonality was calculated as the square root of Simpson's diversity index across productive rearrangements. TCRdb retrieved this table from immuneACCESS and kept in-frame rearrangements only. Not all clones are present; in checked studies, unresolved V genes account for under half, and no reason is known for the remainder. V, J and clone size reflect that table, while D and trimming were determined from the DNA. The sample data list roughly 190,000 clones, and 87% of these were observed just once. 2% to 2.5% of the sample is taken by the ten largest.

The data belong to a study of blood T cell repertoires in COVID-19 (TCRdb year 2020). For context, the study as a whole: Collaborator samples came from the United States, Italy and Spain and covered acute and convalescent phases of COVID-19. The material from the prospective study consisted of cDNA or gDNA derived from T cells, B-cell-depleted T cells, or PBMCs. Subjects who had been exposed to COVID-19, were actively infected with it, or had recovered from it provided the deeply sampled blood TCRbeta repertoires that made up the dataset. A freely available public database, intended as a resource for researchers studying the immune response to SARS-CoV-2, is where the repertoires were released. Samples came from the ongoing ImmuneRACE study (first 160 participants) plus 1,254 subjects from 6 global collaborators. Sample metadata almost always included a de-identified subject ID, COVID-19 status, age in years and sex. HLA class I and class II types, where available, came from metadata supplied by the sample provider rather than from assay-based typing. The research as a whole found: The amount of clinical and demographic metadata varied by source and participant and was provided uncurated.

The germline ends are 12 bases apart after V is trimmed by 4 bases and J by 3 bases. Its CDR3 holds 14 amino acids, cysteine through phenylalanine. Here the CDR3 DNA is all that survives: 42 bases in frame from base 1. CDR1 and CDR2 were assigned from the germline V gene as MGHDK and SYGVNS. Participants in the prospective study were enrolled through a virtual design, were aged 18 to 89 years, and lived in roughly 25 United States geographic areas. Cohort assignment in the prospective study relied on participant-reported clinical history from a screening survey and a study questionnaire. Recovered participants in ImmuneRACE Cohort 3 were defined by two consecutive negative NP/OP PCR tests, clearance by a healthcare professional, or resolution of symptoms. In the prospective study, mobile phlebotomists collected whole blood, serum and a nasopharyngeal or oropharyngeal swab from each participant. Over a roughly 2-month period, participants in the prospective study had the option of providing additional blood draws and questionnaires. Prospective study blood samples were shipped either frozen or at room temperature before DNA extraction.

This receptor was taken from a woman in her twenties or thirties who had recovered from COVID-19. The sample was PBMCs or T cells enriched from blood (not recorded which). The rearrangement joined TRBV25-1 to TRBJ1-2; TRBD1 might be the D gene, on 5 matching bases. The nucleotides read TGTGCCAGCAGTGCGGTAGGGGTCTACTATGGCTACACCTTC. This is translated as CASSAVGVYYGYTF.